The 8 T cell receptor beta chains in this list originate from one sample, sequenced in a study of shared clonotypes between healthy human individuals. The assay was immunoSEQ multiplex PCR, and TCRdb's table has in-frame clones only and misses some. The sample has 850,000 to 1,200,000 clones; around 74% are singletons. Sequenced material: memory CD4+ T cells sorted from blood. The subset: CD45RA-negative fraction. These receptors came from a man between 18 and 35 years old in good health.

This clone was counted a few times. Other DNA sequences in the same sample also yield this CDR3. The rearrangement links TRBV29-1 to TRBJ2-3, with 7 bases matching TRBD2. The ends lost 3 bases at V and 2 bases at J; junction bases unmatched: 8. Germline CDR1 and CDR2: SQVTM and ANQGSEA. This CDR3 comprises 15 residues. The chain's CDR3 is CSVDSDGGITDTQYF. CDR3 nucleotides: TGCAGCGTTGATTCTGACGGGGGGATCACAGATACGCAGTATTTT.

Regarding this clone: A read error may explain this, as a much larger clone is one base away. The chain recombines TRBV6-6 with TRBJ1-2; 9 nucleotides line up with TRBD1. The germline V gene encodes CDR1 MNHNY and CDR2 SVGAGI (reference sequence). With 5 bases clipped from V and 3 bases from J, the junction kept 1 base outside the gene matches. There are 13 residues in the CDR3. The CDR3 nucleotides read TGTGCCAGCAGTCGGACAGGGGACTATGGCTACACCTTC. Encoded protein: CASSRTGDYGYTF.

This clone was seen a single time. Just one base apart from a much larger clone, this may be a read error. Other DNA sequences in the same sample also yield this CDR3. J is TRBJ2-3 and V is TRBV5-4; D call uncertain. CDR1 and CDR2 from the germline V gene are SGHNT and YYREEE (reference sequence). V was pared by 2 bases and J by 0 bases, with 1 base between. The CDR3 consists of 12 residues. CDR3 coding DNA: TGTGCCAGCAGCTTCAGCACAGATACGCAGTATTTT. It yields the protein CASSFSTDTQYF.

The chain joins TRBV10-3 to TRBJ2-1, with D perhaps matching TRBD1 (6 bases). The CDR3 extends over 12 amino acids. Germline-derived CDR1 and CDR2 are ENHRY and SYGVKD. V lost 3 bases and J lost 7, with 7 bases in between. The CDR3 bases are TGTGCCATCAGTGACGGACAGAATGAGCAGTTCTTC. It encodes CAISDGQNEQFF.

The V call is TRBV13, the J call TRBJ2-1, with 11 bases lining up with TRBD2. CDR3 length: 16 residues. With 5 bases clipped from V and 3 bases from J, the junction kept 6 bases outside the gene matches. Germline CDR1 is PRHDT and CDR2 is FYEKMQ (reference sequence). CDR3 amino acids: CASSLTSGRLYNEQFF. CDR3 in DNA: TGTGCCAGCAGCCTAACTAGCGGGAGACTCTACAATGAGCAGTTCTTC.

The chain links TRBV29-1 to TRBJ1-1; the match to TRBD1 covers 10 bases. This CDR3 is 13 amino acids long. The V gene end was trimmed by 7 bases and the J gene end by 3 bases; junction bases not matched to a gene: 5. Per the germline V gene, CDR1 is SQVTM and CDR2 is ANQGSEA. CDR3: CSARTGGYTEAFF. In DNA, the CDR3 is TGCAGCGCACGGACAGGGGGGTACACTGAAGCTTTCTTT.

This clone was seen just once. The gene calls are TRBV5-1 and TRBJ2-3, with a possible D match to TRBD1 (6 bases). Trimming pared 6 bases from V and 5 bases from J, leaving 10 bases between. Germline V gene data show CDR1 as SGHRS and CDR2 as YFSETQ. The CDR3 has 12 amino acids. As DNA, the CDR3 is TGCGCCAGCAACAGGGATGGAGATACGCAGTATTTT. Translating it yields CASNRDGDTQYF.

The CDR3 DNA reads TGCGCCAGCAGCTTGGCCGACAGGGCGGACCCTCCGGGGGGGTATGGCTACACCTTC. This sequence encodes CASSLADRADPPGGYGYTF. This rearrangement joins TRBV5-1 to TRBJ1-2; 7 nucleotides match TRBD1. The CDR3 length is 19 residues. Trimming at V came to 0 bases and at J to 5 bases, leaving 19 bases not matched to a gene. CDR1 is SGHRS and CDR2 is YFSETQ in the germline V gene.